The sequence of this TCR beta chain was determined in a study of glioma-infiltrating T cells after dendritic cell vaccination. Study summary: Samples are from glioblastoma patients in Phase I and II dendritic cell vaccine trials. Between about 2003 and 2013, patients got autologous tumor lysate-pulsed dendritic cell vaccines. At biweekly intervals, patients got three intradermal dendritic cell vaccine injections.

Trimming pared 4 bases from V and 0 bases from J, leaving 13 bases between. This CDR3 contains 15 residues. The V gene's germline CDR1 is SQVTM and CDR2 ANQGSEA. Time point indicated: after dendritic cell vaccination, including at tumor progression/relapse. The immunoSEQ assay amplified TCRB CDR3 from up to roughly 2 ug DNA. The assay was immunoSEQ multiplex PCR, and TCRdb's table has in-frame clones only and misses some. The profile shows roughly 62,000 clones, roughly 80% of them singletons. The material sequenced was blood, taken after dendritic cell vaccination. The sequence was obtained from a human donor with glioblastoma. The V call is TRBV29-1, the J call TRBJ1-3; D remains ambiguous. CDR3 sequence: CSVASSSPSGNTIYF. CDR3 bases: TGCAGCGTTGCTTCTTCGAGCCCCTCTGGAAACACCATATATTTT.